The 8 T cell receptor beta chains in this list originate from one sample, sequenced in a study of OX40 agonist ivuxolimab in advanced cancers. Here immunoSEQ multiplex PCR was the method, and the copy in TCRdb shows in-frame clones only, minus some. Among 70,000 or so clones listed, about four fifths were seen once. This sample comprised CD4+ or CD8+ T cells sorted from blood, obtained in a trial of the OX40 agonist ivuxolimab. All receptors come from an adult with an advanced solid tumor such as melanoma, head and neck, liver or kidney cancer.

The V and J genes are TRBV6-5 and TRBJ2-2; D possibly uses TRBD1 or TRBD2 (6 bases each). The CDR3 totals 15 residues. Trimming stripped 3 bases from V and 3 bases from J, with 11 bases between. Looked up from germline, CDR1 is MNHEY and CDR2 is SVGAGI. CDR3 nucleotide sequence: TGTGCCAGCAGTTATCGGGGGCGGGACACCGGGGAGCTGTTTTTT. Amino acid sequence: CASSYRGRDTGELFF.

The V gene is TRBV28, the J gene TRBJ1-5; TRBD1 matches at 8 bases. The CDR3 runs 13 residues. Germline CDR1 reads MDHEN; CDR2 reads SYDVKM. Trimming at V came to 7 bases and at J to 7 bases, leaving 6 bases not matched to a gene. The CDR3 sequence: CASMRTGSQPQHF. The CDR3 nucleotides read TGTGCCAGCATGAGGACAGGGAGCCAGCCCCAGCATTTT.

J is TRBJ2-7 and V is TRBV11-2; no clear D. The CDR3 has 13 amino acids. V was shortened by 11 bases and J by 0 bases, with 14 bases between the two germline ends. The germline CDR1 and CDR2 sequences are SGHAT and FQNNGV. CDR3 nucleotide sequence: TGTGCCTCAATGGCGCCTAGCTCCTACGAGCAGTACTTC. It translates to CASMAPSSYEQYF.

The chain recombines TRBV11-2 with TRBJ1-4; D not resolved. There are 14 residues in the CDR3. Trimming pared 5 bases from V and 3 bases from J, leaving 10 bases between. The germline gives CDR1 SGHAT, CDR2 FQNNGV. CDR3 coding DNA: TGTGCCAGCAGCCATCGCCGTGCTAATGAAAAACTGTTTTTT. It specifies CASSHRRANEKLFF.

The chain recombines TRBV27 with TRBJ1-2; TRBD1 matches at 7 bases. This CDR3 comprises 17 residues. Trimming at V came to 7 bases and at J to 4 bases, leaving 18 bases not matched to a gene. In germline, CDR1 is MNHEY, CDR2 SMNVEV (reference sequence). The CDR3 region has the DNA TGTGCCAGCACCCCCCAGGGCGTTACAGGGGTTCCCTATGGCTACACCTTC. As protein: CASTPQGVTGVPYGYTF.

In its sample, this clone was seen many times. The CDR3, as DNA: TGTGCCAGCAGCTTAGTTAATGAGCAGTTCTTC. As protein: CASSLVNEQFF. The chain has TRBV7-9 and TRBJ2-1; D remains unclear. The V gene lost 1 base and the J gene lost 7 bases, with 2 bases spanning the gap. The CDR3 is 11 residues long. The germline V gene has CDR1 SEHNR and CDR2 FQNEAQ (reference sequence).

The CDR3 coding sequence is TGTGCCAGCAGTTTTTCAGGATCCAATCAGCCCCAGCATTTT. Its translation: CASSFSGSNQPQHF. The V call is TRBV28, the J call TRBJ1-5; D unresolved. V shed 3 bases and J shed 3 bases, with 9 bases lying between them. Germline CDR1 and CDR2: MDHEN and SYDVKM. This CDR3 has 14 amino acids.

The V call is TRBV6-6, the J call TRBJ1-2; the D gene is possibly TRBD1 (6 bases). Germline-derived CDR1 and CDR2 are MNHNY and SVGAGI (reference sequence). The CDR3 sequence is 15 residues long. V shed 7 bases and J shed 1 base, with 16 bases lying between them. CDR3 DNA: TGTGCCAGCACTCAACAGGGACGGGGTAACTATGGCTACACCTTC. Protein sequence: CASTQQGRGNYGYTF.